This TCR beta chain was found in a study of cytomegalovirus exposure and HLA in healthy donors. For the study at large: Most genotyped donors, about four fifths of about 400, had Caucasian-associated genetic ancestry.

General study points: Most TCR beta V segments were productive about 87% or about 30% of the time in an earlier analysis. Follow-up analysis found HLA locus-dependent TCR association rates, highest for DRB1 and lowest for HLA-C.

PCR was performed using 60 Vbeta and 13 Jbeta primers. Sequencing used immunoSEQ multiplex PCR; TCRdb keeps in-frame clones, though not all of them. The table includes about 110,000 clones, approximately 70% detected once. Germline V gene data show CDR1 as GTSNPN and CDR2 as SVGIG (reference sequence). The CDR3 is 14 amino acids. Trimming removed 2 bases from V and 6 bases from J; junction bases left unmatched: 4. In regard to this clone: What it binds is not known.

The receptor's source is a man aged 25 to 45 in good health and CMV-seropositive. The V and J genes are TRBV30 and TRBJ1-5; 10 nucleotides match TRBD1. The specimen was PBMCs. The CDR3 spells CAWSSGQGSQPQHF. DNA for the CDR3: TGTGCCTGGAGTTCGGGACAGGGGAGTCAGCCCCAGCATTTT.